This T cell receptor (beta chain) derives from a study of PD-L1 blockade in urothelial cancer. Patients presented with locally advanced or metastatic urothelial carcinoma. Sample contribution per patient ranged from 1 to 8, covering pretreatment and on-treatment. Germline V CDR1 and CDR2: LGHNA, YSLEER. Trimming took 3 bases from V and 1 from J, leaving 10 bases between them. The CDR3 loop spans 15 amino acids. TCRdb keeps only in-frame clones here, not all; method: immunoSEQ multiplex PCR. The sample records some 45,000 clones, approximately 88% being singletons. This rearrangement joins TRBV4-3 to TRBJ2-1, with a weak D call TRBD2 (6 bases). The specimen was PBMCs, collected around atezolizumab (anti-PD-L1) treatment. The TCR was taken from a man older than 75 with urothelial cancer. DNA of the CDR3: TGCGCCAGCAGCCAGGTAGCGGAATCCTACAATGAGCAGTTCTTC. Residues: CASSQVAESYNEQFF.